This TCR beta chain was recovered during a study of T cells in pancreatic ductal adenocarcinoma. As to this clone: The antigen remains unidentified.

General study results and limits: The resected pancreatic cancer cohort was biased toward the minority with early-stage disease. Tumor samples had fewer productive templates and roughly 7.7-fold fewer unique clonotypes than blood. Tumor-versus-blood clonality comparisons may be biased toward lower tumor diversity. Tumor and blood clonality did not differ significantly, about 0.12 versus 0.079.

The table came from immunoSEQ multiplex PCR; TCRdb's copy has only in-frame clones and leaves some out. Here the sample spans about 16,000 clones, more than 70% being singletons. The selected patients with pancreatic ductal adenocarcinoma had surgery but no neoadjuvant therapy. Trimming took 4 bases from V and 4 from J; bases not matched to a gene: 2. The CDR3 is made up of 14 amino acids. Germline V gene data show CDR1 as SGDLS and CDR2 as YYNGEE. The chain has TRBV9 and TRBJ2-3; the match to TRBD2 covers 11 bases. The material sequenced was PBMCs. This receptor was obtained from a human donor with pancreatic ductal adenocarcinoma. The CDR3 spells CASSPGLAADTQYF. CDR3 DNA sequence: TGTGCCAGCAGCCCGGGACTAGCGGCAGATACGCAGTATTTT.